Listed below are T cell receptor beta chains from one sample, sequenced in a study of cytomegalovirus exposure and HLA in healthy donors. Only in-frame clones appear in the TCRdb table, and some are missing; sequencing was by immunoSEQ multiplex PCR. Seen here are some 170,000 clones, about nine tenths observed once, and the top ten hold less than 3%. The sample comprised PBMCs. The receptor set was obtained from a man younger than 35 in good health and CMV-seropositive. The CDR3 runs from the conserved cysteine through the conserved F or W. D genes are given only for firm matches. Some rows have no size entry. The others give once, few or many, or a class for an expanded clone.

j_call: TRBJ2-1; clone_size: once; d_call: NA; v_call: TRBV25-1; cdr3_aa: CASSHAGFNEQFF; cdr3_nt: TGTGCCAGCAGTCATGCGGGATTCAATGAGCAGTTCTTC
j_call: TRBJ2-7; clone_size: NA; d_call: TRBD2; v_call: TRBV11-2; cdr3_aa: CASSLPGGVYEQYF; cdr3_nt: TGTGCCAGCAGCTTACCGGGGGGGGTTTACGAGCAGTACTTC
j_call: TRBJ2-4; clone_size: once; d_call: NA; v_call: TRBV7-9; cdr3_aa: CASSQALWVEAKNIQYF; cdr3_nt: TGTGCCAGCAGCCAAGCTCTGTGGGTGGAGGCCAAAAACATTCAGTACTTC
j_call: TRBJ2-7; clone_size: NA; d_call: TRBD2; v_call: TRBV18; cdr3_aa: CASSLLAGTTYEQYF; cdr3_nt: TGTGCCAGCTCACTTCTAGCGGGGACGACCTACGAGCAGTACTTC
j_call: TRBJ2-7; clone_size: NA; d_call: NA; v_call: TRBV6-1; cdr3_aa: CASSELGGTSYEQYF; cdr3_nt: TGTGCCAGCAGTGAATTGGGCGGGACCTCCTACGAGCAGTACTTC
j_call: TRBJ2-1; clone_size: NA; d_call: NA; v_call: TRBV4-2; cdr3_aa: CASSLRGPHNEQFF; cdr3_nt: TGTGCCAGCAGCCTCAGGGGCCCTCACAATGAGCAGTTCTTC
j_call: TRBJ1-5; clone_size: NA; d_call: NA; v_call: TRBV10-2; cdr3_aa: CASSENRFNQPQHF; cdr3_nt: TGCGCCAGCAGTGAGAATAGATTCAATCAGCCCCAGCATTTT
j_call: TRBJ1-2; clone_size: NA; d_call: NA; v_call: TRBV14; cdr3_aa: CASSQDRWGASYGYTF; cdr3_nt: TGTGCCAGCAGCCAAGATCGATGGGGCGCCAGCTATGGCTACACCTTC
j_call: TRBJ2-1; clone_size: NA; d_call: TRBD2; v_call: TRBV2; cdr3_aa: CASISGEYNEQFF; cdr3_nt: TGTGCCAGCATAAGCGGGGAGTACAATGAGCAGTTCTTC
j_call: TRBJ1-1; clone_size: NA; d_call: NA; v_call: TRBV19; cdr3_aa: CASSIDLHGAEAFF; cdr3_nt: TGTGCCAGTAGTATAGACCTCCACGGGGCTGAAGCTTTCTTT
j_call: TRBJ1-1; clone_size: NA; d_call: TRBD1; v_call: TRBV27; cdr3_aa: CATRTGGDTEAFF; cdr3_nt: TGTGCCACCCGGACAGGGGGAGACACTGAAGCTTTCTTT
j_call: TRBJ1-1; clone_size: NA; d_call: TRBD1; v_call: TRBV6-1; cdr3_aa: CASRTGGRSNTEAFF; cdr3_nt: TGTGCCAGCAGGACAGGGGGGAGGTCAAACACTGAAGCTTTCTTT
j_call: TRBJ2-1; clone_size: NA; d_call: TRBD2; v_call: TRBV2; cdr3_aa: CASTKREGVEQFF; cdr3_nt: TGTGCCAGTACCAAGCGGGAGGGCGTTGAGCAGTTCTTC
j_call: TRBJ1-6; clone_size: NA; d_call: TRBD1; v_call: TRBV4-2; cdr3_aa: CASSQAQGASDSPLHF; cdr3_nt: TGTGCCAGCAGCCAAGCACAGGGGGCGTCGGATTCACCCCTCCACTTT
j_call: TRBJ1-1; clone_size: NA; d_call: NA; v_call: TRBV4-2; cdr3_aa: CASSARPGYMNTEAFF; cdr3_nt: TGTGCCAGCAGCGCGCGTCCGGGATACATGAACACTGAAGCTTTCTTT
j_call: TRBJ2-2; clone_size: NA; d_call: NA; v_call: TRBV5-1; cdr3_aa: CASSLDGGQDTGELFF; cdr3_nt: TGCGCCAGCAGCTTGGACGGGGGGCAGGACACCGGGGAGCTGTTTTTT
j_call: TRBJ1-1; clone_size: NA; d_call: NA; v_call: TRBV29-1; cdr3_aa: CAGVVGNTEAFF; cdr3_nt: TGCGCCGGGGTGGTGGGGAACACTGAAGCTTTCTTT
j_call: TRBJ2-7; clone_size: NA; d_call: TRBD2; v_call: TRBV29-1; cdr3_aa: CSVEGGPFRYEQYF; cdr3_nt: TGCAGCGTTGAGGGAGGGCCGTTTCGCTACGAGCAGTACTTC
j_call: TRBJ2-3; clone_size: NA; d_call: NA; v_call: TRBV7-2; cdr3_aa: CASSPARGSPDTQYF; cdr3_nt: TGTGCCAGCAGCCCTGCGAGAGGGAGTCCAGATACGCAGTATTTT
j_call: TRBJ1-4; clone_size: NA; d_call: NA; v_call: TRBV7-2; cdr3_aa: CASSLWSATNEKLFF; cdr3_nt: TGTGCCAGCAGCTTATGGAGTGCAACTAATGAAAAACTGTTTTTT
j_call: TRBJ2-7; clone_size: NA; d_call: TRBD2; v_call: TRBV6-5; cdr3_aa: CASSYSGGSPHEQYF; cdr3_nt: TGTGCCAGCAGTTACTCGGGGGGGTCCCCTCACGAGCAGTACTTC
j_call: TRBJ2-1; clone_size: NA; d_call: NA; v_call: TRBV28; cdr3_aa: CASSTELEEPLNEQFF; cdr3_nt: TGTGCCAGCAGTACCGAGCTGGAGGAACCCTTGAATGAGCAGTTCTTC
j_call: TRBJ2-2; clone_size: NA; d_call: NA; v_call: TRBV2; cdr3_aa: CASGGTSNTGELFF; cdr3_nt: TGTGCCAGCGGGGGGACTTCAAACACCGGGGAGCTGTTTTTT
j_call: TRBJ2-3; clone_size: NA; d_call: TRBD1; v_call: TRBV9; cdr3_aa: CASSEGAYPSTDTQYF; cdr3_nt: TGTGCCAGCAGCGAGGGGGCCTATCCAAGCACAGATACGCAGTATTTT
j_call: TRBJ2-7; clone_size: NA; d_call: TRBD1; v_call: TRBV11-2; cdr3_aa: CASSLKARVGQGSEQYF; cdr3_nt: TGTGCCAGCAGCTTAAAAGCGAGAGTAGGACAGGGAAGTGAGCAGTACTTC
j_call: TRBJ2-5; clone_size: NA; d_call: NA; v_call: TRBV27; cdr3_aa: CASSLYKQETQYF; cdr3_nt: TGTGCCAGCAGTTTATACAAACAAGAGACCCAGTACTTC
j_call: TRBJ2-1; clone_size: NA; d_call: NA; v_call: TRBV5-1; cdr3_aa: CASSFGGGAYNEQFF; cdr3_nt: TGCGCCAGCAGCTTCGGTGGGGGGGCATACAATGAGCAGTTCTTC
j_call: TRBJ1-3; clone_size: NA; d_call: NA; v_call: TRBV2; cdr3_aa: CASSLRLYSGNTIYF; cdr3_nt: TGTGCCAGCAGCCTCAGGTTGTACTCTGGAAACACCATATATTTT
j_call: TRBJ2-3; clone_size: NA; d_call: NA; v_call: TRBV2; cdr3_aa: CASIRGATSDTQYF; cdr3_nt: TGTGCCAGCATCCGGGGGGCAACCTCAGATACGCAGTATTTT
j_call: TRBJ2-2; clone_size: NA; d_call: NA; v_call: TRBV9; cdr3_aa: CASSPQWGLDTGELFF; cdr3_nt: TGTGCCAGCAGCCCCCAGTGGGGACTTGACACCGGGGAGCTGTTTTTT
j_call: TRBJ1-3; clone_size: NA; d_call: TRBD1; v_call: TRBV28; cdr3_aa: CASSWDRGTGNTIYF; cdr3_nt: TGTGCCAGCAGTTGGGACAGGGGGACTGGAAACACCATATATTTT
j_call: TRBJ2-3; clone_size: once; d_call: NA; v_call: TRBV4-3; cdr3_aa: CASSQDPTGSLSTDTQYF; cdr3_nt: TGCGCCAGCAGCCAAGATCCGACAGGAAGCCTTAGCACAGATACGCAGTATTTT
j_call: TRBJ2-3; clone_size: NA; d_call: NA; v_call: TRBV19; cdr3_aa: CASSPTNTDTQYF; cdr3_nt: TGTGCCAGTAGTCCAACTAACACAGATACGCAGTATTTT
j_call: TRBJ2-5; clone_size: once; d_call: NA; v_call: TRBV10-3; cdr3_aa: CAISESTGLETQYF; cdr3_nt: TGTGCCATCAGTGAGTCAACAGGGTTAGAGACCCAGTACTTC
j_call: TRBJ2-5; clone_size: NA; d_call: TRBD2; v_call: TRBV7-2; cdr3_aa: CASSLLAGGTETQYF; cdr3_nt: TGTGCCAGCAGCTTACTAGCGGGGGGAACAGAGACCCAGTACTTC
j_call: TRBJ1-1; clone_size: NA; d_call: NA; v_call: TRBV5-1; cdr3_aa: CASSFQGRLEVNTEAFF; cdr3_nt: TGCGCCAGCAGCTTTCAGGGGCGTTTAGAGGTGAACACTGAAGCTTTCTTT
j_call: TRBJ2-1; clone_size: NA; d_call: TRBD1; v_call: TRBV18; cdr3_aa: CASSQTGTGAYNEQFF; cdr3_nt: TGTGCCAGCTCTCAGACCGGGACAGGGGCCTACAATGAGCAGTTCTTC
j_call: TRBJ2-3; clone_size: NA; d_call: TRBD1; v_call: TRBV7-3; cdr3_aa: CASSRTGVGDTQYF; cdr3_nt: TGTGCCAGCAGCCGTACAGGGGTTGGGGATACGCAGTATTTT
j_call: TRBJ1-4; clone_size: NA; d_call: NA; v_call: TRBV18; cdr3_aa: CASSPGMGSEKLFF; cdr3_nt: TGTGCCAGCTCACCAGGTATGGGGAGTGAAAAACTGTTTTTT
j_call: TRBJ2-2; clone_size: NA; d_call: TRBD1; v_call: TRBV19; cdr3_aa: CASSTHRDRDTGELFF; cdr3_nt: TGTGCCAGTAGTACGCATCGGGACAGGGACACCGGGGAGCTGTTTTTT
j_call: TRBJ2-1; clone_size: NA; d_call: NA; v_call: TRBV4-3; cdr3_aa: CASSRTRGPSYNEQFF; cdr3_nt: TGCGCCAGCAGCCGTACCCGCGGGCCCTCCTACAATGAGCAGTTCTTC
j_call: TRBJ2-7; clone_size: NA; d_call: NA; v_call: TRBV5-6; cdr3_aa: CASSRQGYEQYF; cdr3_nt: TGTGCCAGCAGCCGTCAGGGGTACGAGCAGTACTTC
j_call: TRBJ2-3; clone_size: NA; d_call: TRBD2; v_call: TRBV5-4; cdr3_aa: CASSPSSSGRALSDTQYF; cdr3_nt: TGTGCCAGCAGCCCCAGTTCTAGCGGGAGGGCCTTGTCAGATACGCAGTATTTT
j_call: TRBJ2-1; clone_size: NA; d_call: NA; v_call: TRBV2; cdr3_aa: CASSLITGVVEQFF; cdr3_nt: TGTGCCAGCAGTTTAATTACGGGGGTGGTTGAGCAGTTCTTC
j_call: TRBJ2-5; clone_size: NA; d_call: TRBD2; v_call: TRBV7-8; cdr3_aa: CASSGGLAGASWGYF; cdr3_nt: TGTGCCAGCAGCGGGGGACTAGCGGGGGCCTCATGGGGTTACTTC
j_call: TRBJ1-2; clone_size: NA; d_call: NA; v_call: TRBV10-3; cdr3_aa: CAIRKGQGISNYGYTF; cdr3_nt: TGTGCCATCCGAAAGGGTCAGGGGATTTCTAACTATGGCTACACCTTC
j_call: TRBJ2-2; clone_size: NA; d_call: TRBD2; v_call: TRBV18; cdr3_aa: CASSPLTLAAYTGELFF; cdr3_nt: TGTGCCAGCTCACCACTTACCCTAGCGGCTTACACCGGGGAGCTGTTTTTT
j_call: TRBJ1-5; clone_size: once; d_call: TRBD1; v_call: TRBV7-2; cdr3_aa: CASSTGQAFSNQPQHF; cdr3_nt: TGTGCCAGCAGCACGGGACAGGCCTTTAGCAATCAGCCCCAGCATTTT
j_call: TRBJ2-7; clone_size: NA; d_call: NA; v_call: TRBV6-1; cdr3_aa: CASSRDNSYEQYF; cdr3_nt: TGTGCCAGCAGTCGGGACAACTCCTACGAGCAGTACTTC
j_call: TRBJ2-5; clone_size: NA; d_call: NA; v_call: TRBV4-3; cdr3_aa: CASSQERSSGVYF; cdr3_nt: TGCGCCAGCAGCCAAGAGCGGAGTAGCGGAGTTTACTTC
j_call: TRBJ2-3; clone_size: NA; d_call: NA; v_call: TRBV28; cdr3_aa: CASKEDRNTDTQYF; cdr3_nt: TGTGCCAGCAAAGAGGACAGAAACACAGATACGCAGTATTTT
j_call: TRBJ2-1; clone_size: few; d_call: NA; v_call: TRBV28; cdr3_aa: CASGPGSSSYNEQFF; cdr3_nt: TGTGCCAGCGGGCCCGGCTCGAGCTCCTACAATGAGCAGTTCTTC
j_call: TRBJ2-7; clone_size: NA; d_call: NA; v_call: TRBV5-5; cdr3_aa: CASSYRTVYEQYF; cdr3_nt: TGTGCCAGCAGCTACCGGACAGTTTACGAGCAGTACTTC
j_call: TRBJ1-1; clone_size: NA; d_call: NA; v_call: TRBV29-1; cdr3_aa: CSASGQRGTEAFF; cdr3_nt: TGCAGCGCCTCGGGGCAGCGGGGCACTGAAGCTTTCTTT
j_call: TRBJ1-4; clone_size: NA; d_call: NA; v_call: TRBV27; cdr3_aa: CASTPAAGVGEKLFF; cdr3_nt: TGTGCCAGCACCCCGGCGGCAGGGGTCGGTGAAAAACTGTTTTTT
j_call: TRBJ1-5; clone_size: once; d_call: TRBD1; v_call: TRBV18; cdr3_aa: CASSPVGQGSNQPQHF; cdr3_nt: TGTGCCAGCTCACCAGTGGGACAGGGAAGCAATCAGCCCCAGCATTTT